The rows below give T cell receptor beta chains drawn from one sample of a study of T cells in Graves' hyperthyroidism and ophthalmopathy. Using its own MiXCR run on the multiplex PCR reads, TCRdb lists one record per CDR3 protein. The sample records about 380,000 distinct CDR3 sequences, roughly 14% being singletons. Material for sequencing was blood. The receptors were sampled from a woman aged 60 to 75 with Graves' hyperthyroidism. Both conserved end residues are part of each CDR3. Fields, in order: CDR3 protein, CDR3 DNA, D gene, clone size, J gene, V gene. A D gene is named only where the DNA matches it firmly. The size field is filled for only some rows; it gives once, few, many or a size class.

CDR3aa: CASSLARVYEQYF; CDR3nt: TGTGCCAGCAGTTTGGCCAGAGTCTACGAGCAGTACTTC; d_gene: .; abundance: many; j_gene: TRBJ2-7; v_gene: TRBV28
CDR3aa: CATSDPDGYYGYTF; CDR3nt: TGTGCCACCAGTGATCCGGACGGCTACTATGGCTACACCTTC; d_gene: .; abundance: few; j_gene: TRBJ1-2; v_gene: TRBV24-1
CDR3aa: CASISGGAGDTQYF; CDR3nt: TGTGCCAGCATCTCAGGGGGCGCCGGAGATACGCAGTATTTT; d_gene: TRBD1; abundance: many; j_gene: TRBJ2-3; v_gene: TRBV6-1
CDR3aa: CASSPPGLSGTEAFF; CDR3nt: TGTGCCAGTAGCCCACCTGGACTGTCGGGGACTGAAGCTTTCTTT; d_gene: .; abundance: many; j_gene: TRBJ1-1; v_gene: TRBV19
CDR3aa: CASSLKSSGNTIYF; CDR3nt: TGTGCCAGCAGTTTAAAGTCCTCTGGAAACACCATATATTTT; d_gene: .; abundance: few; j_gene: TRBJ1-3; v_gene: TRBV12-3/TRBV12-4
CDR3aa: CASTQSVTSGLLFF; CDR3nt: TGCGCCAGCACCCAAAGCGTAACTAGCGGCCTTCTGTTTTTT; d_gene: TRBD2; abundance: .; j_gene: TRBJ2-2; v_gene: TRBV10-1
CDR3aa: CASSPSGTNPSYEQYF; CDR3nt: TGTGCCAGCAGCCCTAGCGGGACAAACCCCTCCTACGAGCAGTACTTC; d_gene: TRBD2; abundance: many; j_gene: TRBJ2-7; v_gene: TRBV11-2
CDR3aa: CASTGTSLNEQFF; CDR3nt: TGTGCCAGTACCGGGACTAGCCTCAATGAGCAGTTCTTC; d_gene: TRBD2; abundance: .; j_gene: TRBJ2-1; v_gene: TRBV12-3/TRBV12-4
CDR3aa: CSARDGTLASQYF; CDR3nt: TGCAGTGCTAGAGACGGGACTCTAGCATCGCAGTACTTC; d_gene: .; abundance: many; j_gene: TRBJ2-7; v_gene: TRBV20-1
CDR3aa: CASSSQTTYNEQFF; CDR3nt: TGCGCCAGCAGCTCTCAGACAACCTACAATGAGCAGTTCTTC; d_gene: .; abundance: many; j_gene: TRBJ2-1; v_gene: TRBV5-1
CDR3aa: CASSYSSGQIYGYTF; CDR3nt: TGTGCCAGCAGTTACTCGTCAGGGCAAATCTATGGCTACACCTTC; d_gene: .; abundance: .; j_gene: TRBJ1-2; v_gene: TRBV6-5
CDR3aa: CASSPVAGGGETQYF; CDR3nt: TGTGCCAGCAGCCCCGTAGCGGGAGGAGGAGAGACCCAGTACTTC; d_gene: TRBD2; abundance: .; j_gene: TRBJ2-5; v_gene: TRBV7-9
CDR3aa: CASSLGLGEEEKLFF; CDR3nt: TGTGCCAGCAGCTTAGGACTGGGGGAAGAGGAAAAACTGTTTTTT; d_gene: .; abundance: .; j_gene: TRBJ1-4; v_gene: TRBV7-6
CDR3aa: CASSPPKWAGGNEQFF; CDR3nt: TGTGCCAGCAGCCCACCGAAGTGGGCGGGGGGTAATGAGCAGTTCTTC; d_gene: TRBD2; abundance: .; j_gene: TRBJ2-1; v_gene: TRBV7-2
CDR3aa: CASSLDFGQRNTGELFF; CDR3nt: TGTGCCAGCAGCTTAGATTTCGGGCAGAGGAACACCGGGGAGCTGTTTTTT; d_gene: .; abundance: many; j_gene: TRBJ2-2; v_gene: TRBV11-2
CDR3aa: CASSFSSPYNEQFF; CDR3nt: TGTGCCAGCAGCTTTTCCTCCCCCTACAATGAGCAGTTCTTC; d_gene: .; abundance: .; j_gene: TRBJ2-1; v_gene: TRBV7-9
CDR3aa: CASSQDGGRAYEQYF; CDR3nt: TGTGCCAGCAGCCAAGATGGGGGACGGGCATACGAGCAGTACTTC; d_gene: .; abundance: .; j_gene: TRBJ2-7; v_gene: TRBV4-2
CDR3aa: CASSPRDRGPNTEAFF; CDR3nt: TGTGCCAGCAGTCCCCGGGACAGGGGGCCGAACACTGAAGCTTTCTTT; d_gene: TRBD1; abundance: .; j_gene: TRBJ1-1; v_gene: TRBV2
CDR3aa: CSARPFGRASTHEQYF; CDR3nt: TGCAGTGCTAGACCGTTCGGGAGGGCCAGTACCCACGAGCAGTACTTC; d_gene: TRBD2; abundance: many; j_gene: TRBJ2-7; v_gene: TRBV20-1
CDR3aa: CASRGQLYNEQFF; CDR3nt: TGTGCCAGCCGAGGGCAGCTCTACAATGAGCAGTTCTTC; d_gene: .; abundance: few; j_gene: TRBJ2-1; v_gene: TRBV28
CDR3aa: CASSLGDETQYF; CDR3nt: TGTGCCAGCAGTTTAGGTGATGAGACCCAGTACTTC; d_gene: .; abundance: many; j_gene: TRBJ2-5; v_gene: TRBV27
CDR3aa: CSAVPGLAGGPRDTQYF; CDR3nt: TGCAGTGCTGTTCCGGGACTAGCGGGAGGGCCGAGAGATACGCAGTATTTT; d_gene: TRBD2; abundance: many; j_gene: TRBJ2-3; v_gene: TRBV20-1
CDR3aa: CSALTGYQPQHF; CDR3nt: TGCAGTGCTCTCACAGGTTATCAGCCCCAGCATTTT; d_gene: .; abundance: many; j_gene: TRBJ1-5; v_gene: TRBV20-1
CDR3aa: CASSPPVSYEQYF; CDR3nt: TGTGCCAGCTCACCACCGGTCTCCTACGAGCAGTACTTC; d_gene: .; abundance: many; j_gene: TRBJ2-7; v_gene: TRBV18
CDR3aa: CASRRGPQETQYF; CDR3nt: TGTGCCAGCAGGCGGGGGCCACAAGAGACCCAGTACTTC; d_gene: .; abundance: many; j_gene: TRBJ2-5; v_gene: TRBV2
CDR3aa: CASSLARGVSSYEQYF; CDR3nt: TGTGCCAGCAGTTTAGCGAGGGGGGTAAGCTCCTACGAGCAGTACTTC; d_gene: .; abundance: many; j_gene: TRBJ2-7; v_gene: TRBV12-3/TRBV12-4
CDR3aa: CASSRDRGSDTQYF; CDR3nt: TGTGCCAGCAGTAGGGACAGGGGATCAGATACGCAGTATTTT; d_gene: TRBD1; abundance: many; j_gene: TRBJ2-3; v_gene: TRBV27
CDR3aa: CASSQAMITYEQYF; CDR3nt: TGTGCCAGCAGCCAAGCGATGATTACCTACGAGCAGTACTTC; d_gene: .; abundance: many; j_gene: TRBJ2-7; v_gene: TRBV3-1
CDR3aa: CAWAGQGRQPQHF; CDR3nt: TGTGCCTGGGCGGGACAGGGACGACAGCCCCAGCATTTT; d_gene: TRBD1; abundance: many; j_gene: TRBJ1-5; v_gene: TRBV30